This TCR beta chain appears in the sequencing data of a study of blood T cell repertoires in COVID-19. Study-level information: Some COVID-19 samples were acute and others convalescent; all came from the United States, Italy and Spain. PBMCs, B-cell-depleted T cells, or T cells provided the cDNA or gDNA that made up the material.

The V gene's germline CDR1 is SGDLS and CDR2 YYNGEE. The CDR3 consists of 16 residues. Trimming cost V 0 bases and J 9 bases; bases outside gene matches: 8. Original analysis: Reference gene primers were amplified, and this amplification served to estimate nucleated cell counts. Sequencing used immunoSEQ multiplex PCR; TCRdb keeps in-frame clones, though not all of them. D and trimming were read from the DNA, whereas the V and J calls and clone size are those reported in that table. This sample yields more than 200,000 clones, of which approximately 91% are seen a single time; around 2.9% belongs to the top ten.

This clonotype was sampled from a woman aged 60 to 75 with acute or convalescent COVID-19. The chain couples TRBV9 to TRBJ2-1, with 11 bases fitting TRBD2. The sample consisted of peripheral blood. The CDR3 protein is CASSVVVTSGSVEQFF. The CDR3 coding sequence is TGTGCCAGCAGCGTAGTAGTAACTAGCGGGAGCGTTGAGCAGTTCTTC.